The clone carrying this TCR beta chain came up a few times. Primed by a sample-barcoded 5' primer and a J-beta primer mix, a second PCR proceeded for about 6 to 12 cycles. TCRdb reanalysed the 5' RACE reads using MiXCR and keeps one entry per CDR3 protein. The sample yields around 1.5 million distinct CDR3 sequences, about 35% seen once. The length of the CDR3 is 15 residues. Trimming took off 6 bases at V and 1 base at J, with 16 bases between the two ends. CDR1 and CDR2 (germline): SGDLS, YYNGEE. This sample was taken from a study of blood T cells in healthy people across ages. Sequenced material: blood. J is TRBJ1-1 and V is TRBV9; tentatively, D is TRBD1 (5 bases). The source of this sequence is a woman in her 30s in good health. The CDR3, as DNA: TGTGCCAGCACCTCCGTAGGACACCCGAACACTGAAGCTTTCTTT. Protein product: CASTSVGHPNTEAFF.